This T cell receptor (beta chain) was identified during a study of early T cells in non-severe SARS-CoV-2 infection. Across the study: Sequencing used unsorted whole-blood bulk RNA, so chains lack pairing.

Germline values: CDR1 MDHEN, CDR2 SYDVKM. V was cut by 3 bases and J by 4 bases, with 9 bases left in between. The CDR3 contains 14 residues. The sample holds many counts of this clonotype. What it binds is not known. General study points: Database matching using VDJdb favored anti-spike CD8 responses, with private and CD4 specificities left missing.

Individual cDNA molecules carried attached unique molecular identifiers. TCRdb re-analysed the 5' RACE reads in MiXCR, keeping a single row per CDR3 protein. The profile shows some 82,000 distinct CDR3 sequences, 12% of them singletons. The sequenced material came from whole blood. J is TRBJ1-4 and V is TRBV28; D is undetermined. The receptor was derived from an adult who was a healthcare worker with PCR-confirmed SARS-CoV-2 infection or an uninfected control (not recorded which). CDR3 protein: CASSFWSLNEKLFF. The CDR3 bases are TGTGCCAGCAGTTTCTGGAGCCTTAATGAAAAACTGTTTTTT.